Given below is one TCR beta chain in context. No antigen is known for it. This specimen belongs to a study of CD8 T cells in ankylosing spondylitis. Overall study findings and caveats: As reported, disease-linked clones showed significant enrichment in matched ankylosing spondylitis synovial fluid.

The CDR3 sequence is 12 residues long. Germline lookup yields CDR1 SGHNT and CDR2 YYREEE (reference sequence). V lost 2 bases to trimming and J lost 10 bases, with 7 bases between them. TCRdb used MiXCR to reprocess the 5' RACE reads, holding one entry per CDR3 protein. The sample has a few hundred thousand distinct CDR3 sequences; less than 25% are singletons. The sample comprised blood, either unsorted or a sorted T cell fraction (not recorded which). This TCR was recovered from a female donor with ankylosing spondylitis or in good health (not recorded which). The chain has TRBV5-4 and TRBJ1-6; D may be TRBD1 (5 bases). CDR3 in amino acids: CASSFPGSPLHF. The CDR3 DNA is TGTGCCAGCAGCTTCCCAGGGTCACCCCTCCACTTT.